The 5 T cell receptor beta chains below all came from one sample that was sequenced in a study of T cell responses to AZD1222 COVID-19 vaccine. TCRdb keeps only in-frame clones here, not all; method: immunoSEQ multiplex PCR. Altogether 110,000 to 150,000 clones are present, roughly 93% being singletons, with the ten largest covering 0.91%. The sample in question was peripheral blood, obtained on day 0 of MenACWY control vaccination. The source is an adult in good health.

The chain combines TRBV6-5 with TRBJ1-1; D might be TRBD1 (6 bases). This CDR3 comprises 12 residues. Deletions cut 6 bases from V and 8 bases from J, with 13 bases between. Germline CDR1 MNHEY, CDR2 SVGAGI. This CDR3 is CASSTTGREAFF. The CDR3 DNA reads as TGTGCCAGCAGCACGACAGGACGCGAAGCTTTCTTT.

CDR3 coding DNA: TGTGCCAGCAGGCTTGACAGGGTGGGTGAAGCTTTCTTT. As protein: CASRLDRVGEAFF. The chain joins TRBV12-3 or TRBV12-4 to TRBJ1-1; 7 positions match TRBD1. The CDR3 is 13 residues long. J gave up 7 bases and V 6 bases, and 8 bases lay outside the gene matches.

The rearrangement uses TRBV5-1 and TRBJ1-4; D unresolved. Trimming removed 2 bases at V and 5 bases at J, with 7 bases between. The germline V gene has CDR1 SGHRS and CDR2 YFSETQ. The length of the CDR3 is 13 residues. For the CDR3, the DNA is TGCGCCAGCAGCTTAGCAGAAAATGAAAAACTGTTTTTT. This sequence encodes CASSLAENEKLFF. Drawing the rest from reference TRBV5-1 and TRBJ1-4, the complete variable domain is KAGVTQTPRYLIKTRGQQVTLSCSPISGHRSVSWYQQTPGQGLQFLFEYFSETQRNKGNFPGRFSGRQFSNSRSEMNVSTLELGDSALYLCASSLAENEKLFFGSGTQLSVL.

The chain is built from TRBV11-2 and TRBJ1-1, with 7 nucleotides matching TRBD1. The CDR3 totals 14 residues. The J segment lost 1 base and the V segment lost 5 bases, leaving 4 bases of the junction unmatched. Per germline, CDR1 SGHAT and CDR2 FQNNGV. The DNA for the CDR3 is TGTGCCAGCAGCGGACGACAGGGGAACACTGAAGCTTTCTTT. It is translated as CASSGRQGNTEAFF.

The J gene is TRBJ1-1, the V gene TRBV15, with D tentatively TRBD1 (5 bases). V was clipped by 3 bases and J by 8 bases, with 13 bases between them. The CDR3 spans 13 residues. Germline CDR1 LNHNV, CDR2 YYDKDF (reference sequence). The CDR3 region is CATSSPRQNEAFF. The DNA of the CDR3 is TGTGCCACCAGCAGCCCAAGACAGAACGAAGCTTTCTTT.